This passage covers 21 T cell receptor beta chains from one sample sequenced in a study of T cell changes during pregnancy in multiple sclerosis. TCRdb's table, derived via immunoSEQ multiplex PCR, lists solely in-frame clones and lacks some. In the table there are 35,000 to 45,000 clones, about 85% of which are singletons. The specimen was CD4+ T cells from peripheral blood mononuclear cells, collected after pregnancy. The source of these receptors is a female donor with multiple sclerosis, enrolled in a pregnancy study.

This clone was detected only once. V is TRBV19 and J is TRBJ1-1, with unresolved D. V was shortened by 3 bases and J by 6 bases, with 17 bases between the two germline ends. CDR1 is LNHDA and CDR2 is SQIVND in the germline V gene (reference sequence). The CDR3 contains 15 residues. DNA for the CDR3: TGTGCCAGTAGTATTGAGCCAGCCAGGTTCGCTGAAGCTTTCTTT. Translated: CASSIEPARFAEAFF.

CDR3 region: CASSVDPVYGEAFF. The CDR3 DNA reads as TGTGCCAGCAGCGTAGACCCGGTGTACGGTGAAGCTTTCTTT. The chain uses TRBV9 and TRBJ1-1; D unclear. The CDR3 runs 14 residues. With 0 bases removed from V and 7 bases from J, the gap between germline ends came to 13 bases. The germline gives CDR1 SGDLS, CDR2 YYNGEE.

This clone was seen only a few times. This chain's CDR3 is CASSSRGELIYGYTF. CDR3 sequence (DNA): TGTGCCAGCAGCTCCCGGGGAGAACTTATCTATGGCTACACCTTC. This chain uses TRBV7-9 with TRBJ1-2; no firm D call. The CDR3 is made up of 15 amino acids. Trimming removed 4 bases at V and 4 bases at J, with 16 bases between. Germline lookup yields CDR1 SEHNR and CDR2 FQNEAQ (reference sequence).

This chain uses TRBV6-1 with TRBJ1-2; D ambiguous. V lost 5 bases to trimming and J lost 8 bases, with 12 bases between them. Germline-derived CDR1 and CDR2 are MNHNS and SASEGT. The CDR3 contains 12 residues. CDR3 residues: CASSPSGGGYTF. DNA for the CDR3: TGTGCCAGCAGTCCTTCGGGCGGGGGCTACACCTTC.

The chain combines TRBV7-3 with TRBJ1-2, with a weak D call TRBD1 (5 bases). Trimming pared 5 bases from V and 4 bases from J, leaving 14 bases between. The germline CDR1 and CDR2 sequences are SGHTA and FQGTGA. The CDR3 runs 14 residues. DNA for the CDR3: TGTGCCAGCAGCCCTCGGCAGGGTTCCTATGGCTACACCTTC. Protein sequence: CASSPRQGSYGYTF.

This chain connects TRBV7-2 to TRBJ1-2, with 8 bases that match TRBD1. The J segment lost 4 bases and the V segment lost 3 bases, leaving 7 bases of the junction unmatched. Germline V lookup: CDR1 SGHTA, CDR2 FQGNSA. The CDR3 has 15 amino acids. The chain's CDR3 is CASSLEGQARYGYTF. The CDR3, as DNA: TGTGCCAGCAGCTTGGAGGGACAGGCCCGCTATGGCTACACCTTC.

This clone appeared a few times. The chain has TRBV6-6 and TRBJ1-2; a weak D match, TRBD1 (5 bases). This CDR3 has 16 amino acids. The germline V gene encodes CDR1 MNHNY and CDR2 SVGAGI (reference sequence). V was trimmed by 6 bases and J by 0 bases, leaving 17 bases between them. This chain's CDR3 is CASSVNRHSANYGYTF. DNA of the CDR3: TGTGCCAGCAGCGTAAACAGGCACAGCGCTAACTATGGCTACACCTTC.

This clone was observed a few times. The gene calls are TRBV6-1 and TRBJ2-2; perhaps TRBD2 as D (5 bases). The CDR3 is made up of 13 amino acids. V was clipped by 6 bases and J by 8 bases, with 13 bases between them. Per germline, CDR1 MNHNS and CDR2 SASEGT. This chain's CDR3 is CASRSAGGGELFF. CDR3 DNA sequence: TGTGCCAGCAGGAGCGCTGGCGGGGGGGAGCTGTTTTTT.

As DNA, the CDR3 is TGCAGCGTTGATATCCTAGCGGGGGGGTACAGGGATGAGCAGTTCTTC. This gives the protein CSVDILAGGYRDEQFF. V is TRBV29-1 and J is TRBJ2-1; 12 positions agree with TRBD2. Germline loops: CDR1 SQVTM, CDR2 ANQGSEA. With 3 bases clipped from V and 8 bases from J, the junction kept 11 bases outside the gene matches. The CDR3 runs to 16 residues.

The CDR3: CASRRGGTDTQYF. The CDR3 DNA reads TGTGCCAGCAGACGTGGGGGGACAGATACGCAGTATTTT. The rearrangement links TRBV6-1 to TRBJ2-3; TRBD2 is a possible D gene (6 bases). V gave up 6 bases and J gave up 3 bases, with 10 bases separating them. Germline loops: CDR1 MNHNS, CDR2 SASEGT. This CDR3 contains 13 residues.

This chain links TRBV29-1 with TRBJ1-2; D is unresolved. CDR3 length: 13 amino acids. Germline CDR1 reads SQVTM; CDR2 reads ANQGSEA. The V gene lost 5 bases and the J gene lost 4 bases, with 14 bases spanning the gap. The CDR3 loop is CSVQEVASYGYTF. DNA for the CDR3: TGCAGCGTTCAGGAGGTGGCCTCCTATGGCTACACCTTC.

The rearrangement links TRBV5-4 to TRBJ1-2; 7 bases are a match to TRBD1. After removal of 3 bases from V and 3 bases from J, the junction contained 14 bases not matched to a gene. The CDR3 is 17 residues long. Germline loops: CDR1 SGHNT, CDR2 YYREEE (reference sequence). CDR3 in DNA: TGTGCCAGCAGCTCGGAATTTAGGGGGCGTCGGGACTATGGCTACACCTTC. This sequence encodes CASSSEFRGRRDYGYTF. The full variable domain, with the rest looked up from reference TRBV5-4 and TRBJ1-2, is ETGVTQSPTHLIKTRGQQVTLRCSSQSGHNTVSWYQQALGQGPQFIFQYYREEENGRGNFPPRFSGLQFPNYSSELNVNALELDDSALYLCASSSEFRGRRDYGYTFGSGTRLTVV.

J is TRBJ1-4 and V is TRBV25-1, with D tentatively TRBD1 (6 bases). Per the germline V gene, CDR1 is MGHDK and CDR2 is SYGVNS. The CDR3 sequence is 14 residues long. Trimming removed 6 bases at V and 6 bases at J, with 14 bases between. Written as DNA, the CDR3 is TGTGCCAGCAGCGACAGGTTTGCTCATGAAAAACTGTTTTTT. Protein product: CASSDRFAHEKLFF.

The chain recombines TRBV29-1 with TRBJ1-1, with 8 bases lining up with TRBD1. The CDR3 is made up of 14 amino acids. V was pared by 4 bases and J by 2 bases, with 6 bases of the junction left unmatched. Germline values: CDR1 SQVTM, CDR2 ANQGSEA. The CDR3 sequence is CSVGETGANTEAFF. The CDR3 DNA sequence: TGCAGCGTTGGGGAGACAGGGGCTAACACTGAAGCTTTCTTT.

The CDR3 DNA follows: TGTGCCAGCAGCTCGCTATCCGGGAGCAATGAGCAGTTCTTC. It codes for CASSSLSGSNEQFF. The chain carries TRBV5-5 and TRBJ2-1; D might be TRBD2 (6 bases). V lost 3 bases and J lost 6, with 13 bases in between. Per germline, CDR1 SGHKS and CDR2 YYEKEE (reference sequence). The CDR3 runs 14 residues. Complete variable domain (other parts from reference TRBV5-5 and TRBJ2-1): DAGVTQSPTHLIKTRGQQVTLRCSPISGHKSVSWYQQVLGQGPQFIFQYYEKEERGRGNFPDRFSARQFPNYSSELNVNALLLGDSALYLCASSSLSGSNEQFFGPGTRLTVL.

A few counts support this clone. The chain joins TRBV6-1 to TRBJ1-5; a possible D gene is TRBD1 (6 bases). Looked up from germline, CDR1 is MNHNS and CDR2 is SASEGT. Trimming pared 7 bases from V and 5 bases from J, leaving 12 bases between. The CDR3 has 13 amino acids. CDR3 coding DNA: TGTGCCAGCAAAGGACAGTGGGATCAGCCCCAGCATTTT. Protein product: CASKGQWDQPQHF.

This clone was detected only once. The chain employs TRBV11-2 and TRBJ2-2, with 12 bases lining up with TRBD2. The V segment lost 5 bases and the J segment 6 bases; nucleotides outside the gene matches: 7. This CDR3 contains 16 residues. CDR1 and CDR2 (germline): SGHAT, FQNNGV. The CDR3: CASSRLAGGHAGELFF. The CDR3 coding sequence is TGTGCCAGCAGCCGCCTAGCGGGGGGGCATGCCGGGGAGCTGTTTTTT.

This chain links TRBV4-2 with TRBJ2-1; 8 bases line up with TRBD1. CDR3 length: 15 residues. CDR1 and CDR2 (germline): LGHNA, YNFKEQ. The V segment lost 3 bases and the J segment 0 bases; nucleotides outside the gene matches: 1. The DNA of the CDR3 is TGTGCCAGCAGCCATGACAGGGGCTCCTACAATGAGCAGTTCTTC. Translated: CASSHDRGSYNEQFF.

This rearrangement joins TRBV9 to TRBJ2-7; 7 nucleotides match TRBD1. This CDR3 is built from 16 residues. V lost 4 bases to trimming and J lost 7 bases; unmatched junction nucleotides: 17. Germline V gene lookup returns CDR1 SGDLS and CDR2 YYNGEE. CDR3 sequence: CASSPERTGFLREQYF. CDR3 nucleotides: TGTGCCAGCAGCCCAGAGAGGACAGGATTCCTTAGGGAGCAGTACTTC.

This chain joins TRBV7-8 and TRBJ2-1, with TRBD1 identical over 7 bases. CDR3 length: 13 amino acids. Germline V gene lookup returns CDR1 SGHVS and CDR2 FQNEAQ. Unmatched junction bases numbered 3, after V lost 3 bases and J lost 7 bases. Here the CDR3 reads CASSLDRMNEQFF. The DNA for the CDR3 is TGTGCCAGCAGCTTGGACAGGATGAATGAGCAGTTCTTC.

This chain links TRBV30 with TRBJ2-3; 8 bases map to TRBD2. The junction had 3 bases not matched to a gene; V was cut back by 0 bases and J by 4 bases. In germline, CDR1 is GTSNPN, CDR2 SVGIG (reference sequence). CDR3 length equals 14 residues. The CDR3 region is CAWSVRGGADTQYF. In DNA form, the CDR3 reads TGTGCCTGGAGTGTACGGGGGGGAGCAGATACGCAGTATTTT.